What follows describes a single T cell receptor (beta chain). As yet, its antigen is unknown. This sample was taken from a study of cytomegalovirus exposure and HLA in healthy donors. The CDR3 consists of 20 residues. V was clipped by 5 bases and J by 1 base; unmatched bases: 18. The V gene's germline CDR1 is MGHRA and CDR2 YSYEKL. Study results and limitations: Using the classifier, cytomegalovirus status was reportedly diagnosed with high specificity and sensitivity.

In the PCR, 60 Vbeta and 13 Jbeta primers were used. Assay: immunoSEQ multiplex PCR; the TCRdb copy retains only in-frame clones and omits some. The table records 84,000 or so clones, 60% to 85% of them present only once. The sequenced sample consisted of PBMCs. The clonotype was recovered from a boy aged 5 to 17 in good health and CMV-seronegative. V is TRBV4-1 and J is TRBJ1-1; TRBD1 aligns across 11 bases. Here the CDR3 DNA reads TGCGCCAGCAGCTTTAAACTCCGGACAGGGGGCTGGGAAAGGAACACTGAAGCTTTCTTT. Translation gives CASSFKLRTGGWERNTEAFF.